The present T cell receptor (beta chain) was sequenced within a study of regulatory T cells in long-lasting Graves disease. This clonotype was seen more than once but under ten times. Antigen: not known. From germline, CDR1 is LGHDT and CDR2 YNNKEL (reference sequence). CDR3 length: 16 amino acids. Trimming left V 2 bases short and J 0 bases short, with 10 bases between. Time point of the sample: persistent/refractory GD, antithyroid drugs over 5 years with positive TRAb. Scientists built the TCR library using RNA that was extracted from PBMCs. Researchers made TCR beta libraries by using iRepertoire HTBI primers and running Arm-PCR on CDR3 regions. Per the original data handling: Identification of gene segments yielded more than 60 TRBV and 14 to 15 TRBJ across samples. Via MiXCR, TCRdb re-called the multiplex PCR reads, giving one row per CDR3 protein. TCRdb's processing, not the authors' own work, is the source of the V and J calls. The sample holds hundreds of thousands of distinct CDR3 sequences; roughly 20% are singletons and the top ten take roughly 20%.

Points from the study as a whole: Persistent Graves' disease cases displayed lower TCR diversity than newly diagnosed ones. Persistent patients had more shared public clonotypes (under 3,000) than new patients (about 920).

The material was peripheral blood mononuclear cells (PBMCs), obtained when the disease was refractory, from a patient treated with antithyroid drugs. This chain connects TRBV3-1 to TRBJ2-2, with a tentative D call TRBD2 (5 bases). The source of this sequence is a female donor with Graves disease. The CDR3 loop is CASSQHSAPNTGELFF. The CDR3 DNA reads as TGTGCCAGCAGCCAACATAGCGCCCCGAACACCGGGGAGCTGTTTTTT.